The text below deals with one T cell receptor beta chain. Deletions cut 6 bases from V and 0 bases from J, with 6 bases between. The germline CDR1 and CDR2 sequences are SQVTM and ANQGSEA. CDR3 length: 12 amino acids. Per the original methods: Nucleated cell number was recorded as an estimate derived from reference gene primer amplification. Here immunoSEQ multiplex PCR was the method, and the copy in TCRdb shows in-frame clones only, minus some. D and trimming were read from the DNA, whereas the V and J calls and clone size are those reported in that table. This table has about 50,000 clones, about nine tenths appearing once. This sample is drawn from a study of blood T cell repertoires in COVID-19.

The chain employs TRBV29-1 and TRBJ1-5; D is possibly TRBD1 (5 bases). The source of this sequence is a human donor in a cohort sampled during active COVID-19. The sequenced material came from peripheral blood. The CDR3 spells CSVGGSNQPQHF. DNA of the CDR3: TGCAGCGTGGGGGGTAGCAATCAGCCCCAGCATTTT.